This T cell receptor beta chain was observed in a study of OX40 agonist ivuxolimab in advanced cancers. Study conclusions and caveats: Antigen specificity of clonally expanded peripheral T cells was not established. Fewer expanded clones were found on average in CD4+ than in CD8+ T cells.

Generated by immunoSEQ multiplex PCR, the TCRdb table keeps only in-frame clones and is missing some. This sample has roughly 60,000 clones, with over 80% found just once. V was shortened by 4 bases and J by 5 bases, with 6 bases between the two germline ends. Germline assignment: CDR1 ENHRY and CDR2 SYGVKD. The CDR3 is 12 residues long. Only one count was recorded for this clone. Its antigen is undetermined. This rearrangement joins TRBV10-3 to TRBJ1-5; no clear D. The sample was CD4+ or CD8+ T cells sorted from blood, taken in a trial of the OX40 agonist ivuxolimab. This clonotype was sampled from an adult with an advanced solid tumor such as melanoma, head and neck, liver or kidney cancer. CDR3 region: CAISGGDQPQHF. The CDR3 DNA reads as TGTGCCATCAGTGGGGGAGATCAGCCCCAGCATTTT.